This T cell receptor (beta chain) was found in a study of CD8+ T cells in alopecia areata. Treatment: oral pan-JAK inhibitor, 5-10 mg twice daily. cDNA prepared by RNA extraction and subsequent reverse transcription served as the template for sequencing. The method was immunoSEQ multiplex PCR; TCRdb's version includes in-frame clones alone and lacks a portion of them. This repertoire shows under 200,000 clones, around 59% found once; its top ten account for 12% to 15%. The CDR3 is 17 amino acids. Trimming stripped 1 base from V and 0 bases from J, with 12 bases between. Per germline, CDR1 SEHNR and CDR2 FQNEAQ (reference sequence). This clone was detected once.

V is TRBV7-9 and J is TRBJ2-2, with D uncertain. This material consisted of CD4+ T cells sorted from blood, taken at week 24, from a patient treated with tofacitinib. This clonotype was sampled from a human donor with alopecia areata. CDR3: CASSLGYRAANTGELFF. The CDR3 DNA follows: TGTGCCAGCAGCTTAGGATACCGGGCTGCGAACACCGGGGAGCTGTTTTTT.